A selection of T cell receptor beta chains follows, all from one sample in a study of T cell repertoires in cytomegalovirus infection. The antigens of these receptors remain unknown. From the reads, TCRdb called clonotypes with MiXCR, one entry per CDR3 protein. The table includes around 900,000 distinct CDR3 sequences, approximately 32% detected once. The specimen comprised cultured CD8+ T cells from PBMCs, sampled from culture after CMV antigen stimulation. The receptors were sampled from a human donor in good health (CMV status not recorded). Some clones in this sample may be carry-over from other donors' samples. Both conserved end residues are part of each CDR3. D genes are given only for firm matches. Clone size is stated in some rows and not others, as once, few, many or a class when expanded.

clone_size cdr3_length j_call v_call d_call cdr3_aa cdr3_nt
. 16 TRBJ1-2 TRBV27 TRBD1 CASSFHGTGRSYGYTF TGTGCCAGCAGTTTTCATGGGACAGGGCGCTCCTATGGCTACACCTTC
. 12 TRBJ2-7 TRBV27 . CASSFKGHEQYF TGTGCCAGCAGTTTTAAGGGCCACGAGCAGTACTTC
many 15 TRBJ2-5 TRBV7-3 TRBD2 CASSLLAGVQETQYF TGTGCCAGCAGCTTACTAGCGGGGGTGCAAGAGACCCAGTACTTC
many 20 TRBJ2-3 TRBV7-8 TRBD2 CASSRKKAGGPKFSTDTQYF TGTGCCAGCAGCCGAAAAAAAGCGGGGGGGCCGAAGTTTAGCACAGATACGCAGTATTTT
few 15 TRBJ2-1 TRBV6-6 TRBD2 CASSPQSGGDWEQFF TGTGCCAGCAGCCCCCAGAGCGGGGGGGACTGGGAGCAGTTCTTC
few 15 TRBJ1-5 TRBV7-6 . CASSGTLYSNQPQHF TGTGCCAGCAGCGGGACACTGTATAGCAATCAGCCCCAGCATTTT
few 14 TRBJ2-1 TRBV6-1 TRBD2 CASMRGGSYNEQFF TGTGCCAGCATGCGGGGGGGCTCCTACAATGAGCAGTTCTTC
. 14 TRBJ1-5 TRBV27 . CASSFLGGLQPQHF TGTGCCAGCAGTTTTTTGGGGGGGCTTCAGCCCCAGCATTTT
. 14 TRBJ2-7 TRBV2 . CASSRGGPTYEQYF TGTGCCAGCTCCAGAGGGGGGCCTACCTACGAGCAGTACTTC
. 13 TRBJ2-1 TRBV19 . CASSGGVHNEQFF TGTGCCAGTAGCGGGGGAGTACACAATGAGCAGTTCTTC
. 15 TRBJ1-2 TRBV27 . CASSVRKRLGHGYTF TGTGCCAGCAGCGTACGGAAGAGGCTAGGACATGGCTACACCTTC
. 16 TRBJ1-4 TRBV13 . CASSSRTAATNEKLFF TGTGCCAGCAGCTCCCGGACGGCTGCAACTAATGAAAAACTGTTTTTT
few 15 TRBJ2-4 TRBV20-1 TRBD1 CSAFPGTGAKNIQYF TGCAGTGCTTTCCCCGGGACAGGGGCCAAAAACATTCAGTACTTC
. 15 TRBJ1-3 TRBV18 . CASSPPPDSGNTIYF TGTGCCAGCTCACCACCCCCCGACTCTGGAAACACCATATATTTT
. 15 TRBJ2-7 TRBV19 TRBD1 CASSIADRGTYEQYF TGTGCCAGTAGTATTGCGGACAGGGGTACCTACGAGCAGTACTTC